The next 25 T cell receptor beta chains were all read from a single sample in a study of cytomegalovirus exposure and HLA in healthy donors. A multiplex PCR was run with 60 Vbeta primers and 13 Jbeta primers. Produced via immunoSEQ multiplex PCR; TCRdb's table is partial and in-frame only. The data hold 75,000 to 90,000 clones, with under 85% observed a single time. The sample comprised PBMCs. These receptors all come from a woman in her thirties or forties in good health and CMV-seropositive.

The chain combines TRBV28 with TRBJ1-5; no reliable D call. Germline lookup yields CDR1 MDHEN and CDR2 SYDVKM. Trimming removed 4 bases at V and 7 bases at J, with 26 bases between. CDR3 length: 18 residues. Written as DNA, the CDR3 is TGTGCCAGCAGTTACTCGAGACCCCTTCCGGGTGGTGGGCAGCCCCAGCATTTT. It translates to CASSYSRPLPGGGQPQHF.

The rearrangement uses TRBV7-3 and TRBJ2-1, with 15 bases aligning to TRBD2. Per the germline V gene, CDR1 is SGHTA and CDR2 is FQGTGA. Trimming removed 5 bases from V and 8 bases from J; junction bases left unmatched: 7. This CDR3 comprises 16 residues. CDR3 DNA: TGTGCCAGCAGCGCGGGACTAGCGGGGGGAAAGGATGAGCAGTTCTTC. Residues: CASSAGLAGGKDEQFF.

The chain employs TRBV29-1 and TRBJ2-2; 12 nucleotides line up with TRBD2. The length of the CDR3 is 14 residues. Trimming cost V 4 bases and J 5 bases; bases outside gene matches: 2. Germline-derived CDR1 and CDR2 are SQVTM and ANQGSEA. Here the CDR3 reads CSVGGLAGTGELFF. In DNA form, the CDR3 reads TGCAGCGTTGGTGGACTAGCGGGAACCGGGGAGCTGTTTTTT.

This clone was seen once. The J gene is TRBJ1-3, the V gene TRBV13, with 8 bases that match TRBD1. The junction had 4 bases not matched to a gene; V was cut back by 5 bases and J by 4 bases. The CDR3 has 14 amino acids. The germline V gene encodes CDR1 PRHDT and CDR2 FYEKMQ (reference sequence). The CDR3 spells CASSVRGPGNTIYF. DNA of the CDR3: TGTGCCAGCAGCGTCAGGGGGCCAGGAAACACCATATATTTT. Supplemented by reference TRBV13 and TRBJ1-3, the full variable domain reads AAGVIQSPRHLIKEKRETATLKCYPIPRHDTVYWYQQGPGQDPQFLISFYEKMQSDKGSIPDRFSAQQFSDYHSELNMSSLELGDSALYFCASSVRGPGNTIYFGEGSWLTVV.

The CDR3 sequence: CASRSSSRHEQYF. The DNA for the CDR3 is TGTGCCAGCAGGTCTAGCAGTAGGCACGAGCAGTACTTC. V and J are TRBV11-2 and TRBJ2-7, with D maybe TRBD2 (5 bases). V was clipped by 6 bases and J by 5 bases, with 14 bases between them. The CDR3 is 13 amino acids. Germline CDR1 is SGHAT and CDR2 is FQNNGV.

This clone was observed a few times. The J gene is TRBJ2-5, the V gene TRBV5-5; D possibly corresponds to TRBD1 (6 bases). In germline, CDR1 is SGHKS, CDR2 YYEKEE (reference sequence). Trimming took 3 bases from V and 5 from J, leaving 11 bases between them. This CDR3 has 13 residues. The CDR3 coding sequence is TGTGCCAGCAGCTCGACAGGCCACGAGACCCAGTACTTC. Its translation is CASSSTGHETQYF.

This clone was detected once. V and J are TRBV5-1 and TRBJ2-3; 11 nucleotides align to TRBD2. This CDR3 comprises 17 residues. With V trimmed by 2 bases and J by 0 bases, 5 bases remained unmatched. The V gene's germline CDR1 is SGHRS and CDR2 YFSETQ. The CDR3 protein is CASSFLAGGSSTDTQYF. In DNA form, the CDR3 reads TGCGCCAGCAGCTTTCTAGCGGGAGGATCTAGCACAGATACGCAGTATTTT.

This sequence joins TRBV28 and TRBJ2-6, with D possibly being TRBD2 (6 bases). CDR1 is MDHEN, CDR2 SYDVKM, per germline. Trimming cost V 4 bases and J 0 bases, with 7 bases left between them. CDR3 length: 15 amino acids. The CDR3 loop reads CASSSGSSGANVLTF. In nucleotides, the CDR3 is TGTGCCAGCAGTTCCGGGAGCTCTGGGGCCAACGTCCTGACTTTC.

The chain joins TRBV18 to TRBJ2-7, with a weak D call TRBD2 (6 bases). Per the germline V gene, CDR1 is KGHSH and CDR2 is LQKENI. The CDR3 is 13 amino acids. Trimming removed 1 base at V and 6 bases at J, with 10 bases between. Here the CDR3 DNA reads TGTGCCAGCTCACCACTAGCGGCGACCGAGCAGTACTTC. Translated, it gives CASSPLAATEQYF.

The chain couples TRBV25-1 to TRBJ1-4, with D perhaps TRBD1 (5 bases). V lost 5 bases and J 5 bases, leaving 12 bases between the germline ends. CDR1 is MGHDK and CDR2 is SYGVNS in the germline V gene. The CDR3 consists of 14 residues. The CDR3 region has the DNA TGTGCCAGCAGTCGGGGGTCAGGGAATGAAAAACTGTTTTTT. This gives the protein CASSRGSGNEKLFF. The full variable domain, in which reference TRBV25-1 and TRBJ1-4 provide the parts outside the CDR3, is EADIYQTPRYLVIGTGKKITLECSQTMGHDKMYWYQQDPGMELHLIHYSYGVNSTEKGDLSSESTVSRIRTEHFPLTLESARPSHTSQYLCASSRGSGNEKLFFGSGTQLSVL.

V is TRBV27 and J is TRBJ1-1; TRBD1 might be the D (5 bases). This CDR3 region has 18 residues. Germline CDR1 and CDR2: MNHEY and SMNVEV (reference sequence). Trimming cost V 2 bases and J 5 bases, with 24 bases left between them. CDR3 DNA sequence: TGTGCCAGCAGTTTAGGCCGCCCAGGGTCTAATCTACTGACTGAAGCTTTCTTT. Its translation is CASSLGRPGSNLLTEAFF.

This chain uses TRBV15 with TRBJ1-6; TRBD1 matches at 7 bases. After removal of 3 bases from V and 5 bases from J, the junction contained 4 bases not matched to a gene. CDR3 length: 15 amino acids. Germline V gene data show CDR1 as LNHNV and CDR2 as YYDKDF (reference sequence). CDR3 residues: CATSSLDRDNSPLHF. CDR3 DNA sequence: TGTGCCACCAGCAGCCTAGACAGGGATAATTCACCCCTCCACTTT.

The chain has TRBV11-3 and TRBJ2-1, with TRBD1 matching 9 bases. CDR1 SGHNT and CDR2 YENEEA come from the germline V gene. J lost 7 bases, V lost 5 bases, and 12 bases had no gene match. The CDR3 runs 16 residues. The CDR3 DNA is TGTGCCAGCAGCGTTAGACAGGGGGATTTGGGGAATGAGCAGTTCTTC. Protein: CASSVRQGDLGNEQFF.

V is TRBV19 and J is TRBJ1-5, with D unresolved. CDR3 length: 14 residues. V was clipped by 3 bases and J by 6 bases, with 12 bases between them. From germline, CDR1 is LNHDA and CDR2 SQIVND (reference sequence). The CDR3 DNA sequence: TGTGCCAGTAGTATGTGGGCAGAAGGTCAGCCCCAGCATTTT. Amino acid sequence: CASSMWAEGQPQHF.

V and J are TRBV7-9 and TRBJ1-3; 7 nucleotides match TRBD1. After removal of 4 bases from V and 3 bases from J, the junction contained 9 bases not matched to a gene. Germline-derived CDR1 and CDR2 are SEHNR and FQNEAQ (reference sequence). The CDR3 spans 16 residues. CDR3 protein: CASSSGTAGLGNTIYF. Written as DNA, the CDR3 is TGTGCCAGCAGCTCAGGGACAGCCGGACTTGGAAACACCATATATTTT. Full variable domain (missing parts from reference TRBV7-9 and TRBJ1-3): DTGVSQNPRHKITKRGQNVTFRCDPISEHNRLYWYRQTLGQGPEFLTYFQNEAQLEKSRLLSDRFSAERPKGSFSTLEIQRTEQGDSAMYLCASSSGTAGLGNTIYFGEGSWLTVV.

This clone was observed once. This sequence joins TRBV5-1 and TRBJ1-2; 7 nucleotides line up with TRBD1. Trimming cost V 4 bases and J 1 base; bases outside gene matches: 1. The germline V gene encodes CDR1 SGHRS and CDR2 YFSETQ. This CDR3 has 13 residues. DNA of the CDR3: TGCGCCAGCAGCAGGGACAGTAACTATGGCTACACCTTC. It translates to CASSRDSNYGYTF.

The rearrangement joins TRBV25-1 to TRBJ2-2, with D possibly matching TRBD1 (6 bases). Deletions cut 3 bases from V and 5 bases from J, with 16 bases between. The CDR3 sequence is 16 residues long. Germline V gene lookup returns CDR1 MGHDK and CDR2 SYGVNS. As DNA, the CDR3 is TGTGCCAGCAGTGACAACGCAGGGGTTATAACCGGGGAGCTGTTTTTT. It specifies CASSDNAGVITGELFF. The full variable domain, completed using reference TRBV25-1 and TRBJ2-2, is EADIYQTPRYLVIGTGKKITLECSQTMGHDKMYWYQQDPGMELHLIHYSYGVNSTEKGDLSSESTVSRIRTEHFPLTLESARPSHTSQYLCASSDNAGVITGELFFGEGSRLTVL.

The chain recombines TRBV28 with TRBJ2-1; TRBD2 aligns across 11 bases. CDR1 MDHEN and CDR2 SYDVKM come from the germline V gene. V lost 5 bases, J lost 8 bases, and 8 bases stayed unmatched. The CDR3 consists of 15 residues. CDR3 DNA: TGTGCCAGCAGTCTAACTAGCGGGAGTAGGCATGAGCAGTTCTTC. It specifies CASSLTSGSRHEQFF.

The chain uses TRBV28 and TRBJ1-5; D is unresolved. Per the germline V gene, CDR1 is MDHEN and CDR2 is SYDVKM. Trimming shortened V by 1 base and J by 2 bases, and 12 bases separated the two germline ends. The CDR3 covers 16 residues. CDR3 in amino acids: CASSLLSGAGNQPQHF. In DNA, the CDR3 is TGTGCCAGCAGTTTATTATCAGGAGCGGGCAATCAGCCCCAGCATTTT.

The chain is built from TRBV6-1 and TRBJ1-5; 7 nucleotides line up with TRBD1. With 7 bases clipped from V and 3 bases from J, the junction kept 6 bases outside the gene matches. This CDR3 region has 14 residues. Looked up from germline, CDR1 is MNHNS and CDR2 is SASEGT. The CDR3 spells CASTFGTDNQPQHF. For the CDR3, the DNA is TGTGCCAGCACGTTTGGGACAGACAATCAGCCCCAGCATTTT.

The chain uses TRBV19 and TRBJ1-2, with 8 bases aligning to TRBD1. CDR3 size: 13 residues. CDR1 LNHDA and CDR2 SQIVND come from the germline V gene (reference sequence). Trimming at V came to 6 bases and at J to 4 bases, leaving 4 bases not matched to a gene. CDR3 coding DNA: TGTGCCAGTAGCGGACAGGGAGCCTATGGCTACACCTTC. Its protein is CASSGQGAYGYTF.

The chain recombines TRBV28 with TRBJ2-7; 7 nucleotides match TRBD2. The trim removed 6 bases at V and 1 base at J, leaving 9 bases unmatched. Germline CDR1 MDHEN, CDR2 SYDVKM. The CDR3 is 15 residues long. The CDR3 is CASSPLRGKSYEQYF. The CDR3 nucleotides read TGTGCCAGCAGCCCTTTGCGGGGGAAGTCCTACGAGCAGTACTTC.

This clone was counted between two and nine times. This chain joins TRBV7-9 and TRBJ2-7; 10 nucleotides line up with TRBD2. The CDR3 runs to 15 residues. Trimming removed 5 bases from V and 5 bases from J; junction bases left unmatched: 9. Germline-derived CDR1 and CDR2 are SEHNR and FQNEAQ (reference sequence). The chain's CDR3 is CASSDLAGVINEQYF. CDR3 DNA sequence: TGTGCCAGCAGCGACCTAGCGGGAGTAATCAACGAGCAGTACTTC.

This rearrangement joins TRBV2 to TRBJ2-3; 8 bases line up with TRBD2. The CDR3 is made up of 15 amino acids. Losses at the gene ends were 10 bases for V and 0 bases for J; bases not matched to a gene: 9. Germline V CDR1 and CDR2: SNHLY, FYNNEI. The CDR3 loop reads CATRPREGSTDTQYF. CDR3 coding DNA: TGTGCCACGCGGCCCCGGGAGGGGAGCACAGATACGCAGTATTTT.

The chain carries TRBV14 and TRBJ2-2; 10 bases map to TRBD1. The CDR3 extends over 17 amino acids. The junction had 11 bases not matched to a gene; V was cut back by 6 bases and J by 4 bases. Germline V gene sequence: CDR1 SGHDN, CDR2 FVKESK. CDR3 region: CASSPLPGQGSTGELFF. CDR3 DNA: TGTGCCAGCAGTCCGTTACCGGGACAGGGGTCCACCGGGGAGCTGTTTTTT.